A selection of T cell receptor beta chains follows, all from one sample in a study of blood T cell repertoires in COVID-19. Clones were read by immunoSEQ multiplex PCR, and TCRdb kept only the in-frame ones, dropping some. Counted here are about 180,000 clones, nearly 80% occurring once; the ten biggest clones make up roughly 25%. Sequencing was performed on peripheral blood. The source is a woman in her 70s with acute or convalescent COVID-19. Each CDR3 is given with its conserved first and last residue. D genes are given only for firm matches. The size field is filled for only some rows; it gives once, few, many or a size class.

J gene | clone size | V gene | D gene | CDR3 protein | CDR3 DNA
TRBJ2-7 | . | TRBV5-1 | . | CASSLSPRSYEQYF | TGCGCCAGCAGCTTGAGTCCCAGAAGCTACGAGCAGTACTTC
TRBJ1-3 | . | TRBV30 | . | CAWGGSGSGNTIYF | TGTGCCTGGGGGGGGTCGGGCTCTGGAAACACCATATATTTT
TRBJ2-7 | . | TRBV23-1 | TRBD2 | CASSQSLLAGAPGYEQYF | TGCGCCAGCAGTCAATCGCTCCTAGCGGGAGCTCCGGGCTACGAGCAGTACTTC
TRBJ1-2 | few | TRBV6-1 | . | CASSEQGYNGYTF | TGTGCCAGCAGTGAACAGGGATACAATGGCTACACCTTC
TRBJ2-1 | . | TRBV19 | TRBD1 | CASSNPPWTGDSYNEQFF | TGTGCCAGTAGTAACCCTCCTTGGACAGGGGATTCCTACAATGAGCAGTTCTTC
TRBJ2-7 | . | TRBV5-1 | TRBD1 | CASSGGQIYEQYF | TGCGCCAGCAGCGGGGGACAGATCTACGAGCAGTACTTC
TRBJ1-5 | . | TRBV5-1 | TRBD1 | CASSSGTGAGQPQHF | TGCGCCAGCAGCTCCGGGACAGGGGCAGGCCAGCCCCAGCATTTT
TRBJ1-2 | . | TRBV11-3 | TRBD1 | CASSLALDREVDGYTF | TGTGCCAGCAGCTTAGCCCTTGACAGGGAAGTCGATGGCTACACCTTC
TRBJ2-2 | . | TRBV5-1 | . | CASSLALSGELFF | TGCGCCAGCAGCTTGGCACTGTCCGGGGAGCTGTTTTTT
TRBJ1-6 | . | TRBV11-2 | . | CASSLDQGSYNSPLHF | TGTGCCAGCAGCTTAGATCAGGGGTCCTATAATTCACCCCTCCACTTT
TRBJ1-4 | . | TRBV6-1 | . | CASSDAGEGYEKLFF | TGTGCCAGCAGTGATGCAGGGGAGGGTTATGAAAAACTGTTTTTT
TRBJ1-1 | few | TRBV6-6 | TRBD1 | CASKEDRDTEAFF | TGTGCCAGCAAAGAGGACAGGGACACTGAAGCTTTCTTT
TRBJ2-1 | . | TRBV4-1 | TRBD2 | CASSPHGTSGYNEQFF | TGCGCCAGCAGCCCCCACGGGACTAGCGGGTACAATGAGCAGTTCTTC
TRBJ2-4 | . | TRBV19 | TRBD1 | CASSIGDRVAKNIQYF | TGTGCCAGTAGTATAGGGGACAGGGTGGCCAAAAACATTCAGTACTTC
TRBJ1-2 | . | TRBV29-1 | . | CSVKQGVDYGYTF | TGCAGCGTTAAACAGGGAGTTGACTATGGCTACACCTTC
TRBJ2-7 | once | TRBV4-1 | TRBD1 | CASSQEQGITYEQYF | TGCGCCAGCAGCCAGGAACAGGGGATCACCTACGAGCAGTACTTC
TRBJ2-7 | . | TRBV10-3 | . | CAISETGMTYEQYF | TGTGCCATCAGTGAGACCGGGATGACCTACGAGCAGTACTTC
TRBJ1-5 | . | TRBV30 | . | CAWSPTANQPQHF | TGTGCCTGGAGCCCGACAGCGAATCAGCCCCAGCATTTT
TRBJ1-2 | few | TRBV5-1 | TRBD1 | CASSEGQGRGRIYTF | TGCGCCAGCAGCGAGGGACAGGGACGCGGTAGAATCTACACCTTC
TRBJ2-7 | . | TRBV3-1/TRBV3-2 | TRBD2 | CASSHVGLAGGLGYEQYF | TGTGCCAGCAGCCACGTGGGACTAGCGGGAGGCCTCGGGTACGAGCAGTACTTC
TRBJ1-2 | . | TRBV5-1 | . | CASSLDGDQGRVYGYTF | TGCGCCAGCAGCTTGGATGGGGATCAGGGGCGCGTCTATGGCTACACCTTC
TRBJ2-3 | . | TRBV5-1 | TRBD2 | CASGKTSGTQADTQYF | TGCGCCAGCGGAAAGACTAGCGGGACTCAGGCAGATACGCAGTATTTT
TRBJ2-1 | . | TRBV14 | TRBD2 | CASSLYSGRAGEQFF | TGTGCCAGCAGTCTTTATAGCGGGAGGGCCGGTGAGCAGTTCTTC
TRBJ1-5 | many | TRBV6-5 | TRBD1 | CASRRTGGPNQPQHF | TGTGCCAGCAGGCGGACAGGGGGCCCCAATCAGCCCCAGCATTTT
TRBJ2-5 | . | TRBV5-6 | . | CASSLGQGLQETQYF | TGTGCCAGCAGCTTGGGGCAGGGGCTACAAGAGACCCAGTACTTC
TRBJ2-7 | . | TRBV27 | TRBD1 | CASSPRQGEQYF | TGTGCCAGCAGTCCTAGACAGGGCGAGCAGTACTTC
TRBJ2-1 | . | TRBV7-8 | TRBD2 | CASSSFVPIITSGGYNEQFF | TGTGCCAGCAGCTCTTTTGTTCCCATAATAACTAGCGGGGGATACAATGAGCAGTTCTTC
TRBJ2-3 | . | TRBV9 | TRBD2 | CASSDSLADVTDTQYF | TGTGCCAGCAGCGATTCACTAGCGGACGTCACAGATACGCAGTATTTT
TRBJ1-2 | . | TRBV27 | TRBD1 | CASSLSGTGSGYTF | TGTGCCAGCAGTTTATCCGGGACAGGGAGCGGCTACACCTTC
TRBJ2-1 | . | TRBV6-5 | . | CASSYERDFDNEQFF | TGTGCCAGCAGTTACGAGAGGGACTTCGACAATGAGCAGTTCTTC
TRBJ2-3 | . | TRBV6-1 | TRBD2 | CASSEVLAGSTDTQYF | TGTGCCAGCAGTGAAGTTCTAGCGGGGAGCACAGATACGCAGTATTTT
TRBJ2-3 | . | TRBV5-6 | TRBD2 | CASSPGTSSTDTQYF | TGTGCCAGCAGCCCTGGGACTAGTAGCACAGATACGCAGTATTTT
TRBJ2-7 | . | TRBV13 | TRBD2 | CASSPPSGYEQYF | TGTGCCAGCAGCCCTCCTAGCGGATACGAGCAGTACTTC
TRBJ2-5 | . | TRBV27 | TRBD2 | CASSLTSGEETQYF | TGTGCCAGCAGTTTGACTAGCGGAGAAGAGACCCAGTACTTC
TRBJ1-6 | . | TRBV28 | . | CASSSGDWGDSPLHF | TGTGCCAGCAGTTCGGGGGATTGGGGAGATTCACCCCTCCACTTT
TRBJ2-5 | . | TRBV5-1 | . | CASSIPTGPETQYF | TGCGCCAGCAGCATCCCGACAGGACCCGAGACCCAGTACTTC
TRBJ1-4 | . | TRBV5-4 | . | CASSNQGYNEKLFF | TGTGCCAGCAGCAATCAGGGGTATAATGAAAAACTGTTTTTT
TRBJ2-5 | . | TRBV5-1 | TRBD1 | CASSPRTGYQETQYF | TGCGCCAGCAGCCCCCGGACAGGCTACCAAGAGACCCAGTACTTC
TRBJ1-4 | . | TRBV5-8 | . | CASSSIDRSTNEKLFF | TGTGCCAGCAGCTCAATAGACAGGTCCACAAATGAAAAACTGTTTTTT
TRBJ1-6 | once | TRBV25-1 | . | CASSRPTLAGYNSPLHF | TGTGCCAGCAGTCGTCCGACATTGGCGGGTTATAATTCACCCCTCCACTTT
TRBJ2-1 | . | TRBV19 | . | CASSIRPNSGSEQFF | TGTGCCAGTAGTATCCGACCCAATAGTGGGAGTGAGCAGTTCTTC
TRBJ2-5 | . | TRBV2 | . | CASSGRLVGQETQYF | TGTGCCAGCAGCGGTAGACTAGTGGGGCAAGAGACCCAGTACTTC
TRBJ1-6 | . | TRBV14 | . | CASSQVQGLNSPLHF | TGTGCCAGCAGCCAAGTTCAGGGGCTCAATTCACCCCTCCACTTT
TRBJ1-4 | . | TRBV19 | TRBD1 | CASSTGEDRDEKLFF | TGTGCCAGCAGCACAGGGGAAGACAGGGATGAAAAACTGTTTTTT
TRBJ2-1 | . | TRBV7-2 | TRBD2 | CASSLPRGRVEQFF | TGTGCCAGCAGCTTACCTCGCGGGAGGGTTGAGCAGTTCTTC